The 21 T cell receptor beta chains presented below share a single source sample, sequenced in a study of T cells in localized non-small cell lung cancer. Using immunoSEQ multiplex PCR, the repertoire was profiled, and TCRdb retains in-frame clones only, with some absent. The sample comprises around 1,500 clones, under 30% of which are singletons, and under 30% rests with the top ten. The sample consisted of lung tumor tissue, taken before any cancer treatment. Receptors originate from a male donor aged 60 or over with stage III lung adenocarcinoma.

By its share, this clone is medium-sized (0.01 to 0.1%). The gene calls are TRBV6-8 and TRBJ2-2; 8 bases match TRBD1. The CDR3 is 15 amino acids. The germline V gene encodes CDR1 MNHGY and CDR2 SAAAGT. V was pared by 6 bases and J by 1 base, with 4 bases of the junction left unmatched. The CDR3 region has the DNA TGTGCCAGCAGCTGGGACAGGAGGAACACCGGGGAGCTGTTTTTT. Its translation: CASSWDRRNTGELFF.

This chain links TRBV11-3 with TRBJ2-1; D unclear. Germline V gene data show CDR1 as SGHNT and CDR2 as YENEEA. V was cut by 1 base and J by 3 bases, with 22 bases left in between. The length of the CDR3 is 19 residues. Here the CDR3 reads CASSLGIPGPKDLYNEQFF. CDR3 in DNA: TGTGCCAGCAGCTTAGGGATCCCGGGTCCCAAAGACCTCTACAATGAGCAGTTCTTC.

The table lists this clone with a count of one. The chain uses TRBV29-1 and TRBJ2-3; weak D call: TRBD2 (5 bases). The CDR3 totals 13 residues. The V end lost 3 bases, the J end lost 2 bases, and 9 bases lay between the germline ends. CDR1 is SQVTM and CDR2 is ANQGSEA in the germline V gene. DNA for the CDR3: TGCAGCGTTGACCCGGGAAACACAGATACGCAGTATTTT. Translating it yields CSVDPGNTDTQYF.

The rearrangement joins TRBV11-3 to TRBJ1-4, with TRBD1 as a possible D gene (5 bases). Between the trimmed V and J ends, which lost 3 bases and 10 bases, there was a span of 18 bases. Germline V CDR1 and CDR2: SGHNT, YENEEA. The CDR3 is made up of 15 amino acids. The CDR3 loop is CASSLVQAGFGKLFF. CDR3 nucleotide sequence: TGTGCCAGCAGCTTGGTTCAGGCAGGGTTCGGAAAACTGTTTTTT.

V usage is TRBV11-3 and J usage is TRBJ1-1, with TRBD1 as a possible D gene (5 bases). The V end lost 5 bases, the J end lost 4 bases, and 20 bases lay between the germline ends. The CDR3 sequence is 16 residues long. CDR1 SGHNT and CDR2 YENEEA come from the germline V gene. In DNA form, the CDR3 reads TGTGCCAGCAGCCCCCGCGGGCCCGGGACTACCACTGAAGCTTTCTTT. This codes for CASSPRGPGTTTEAFF.

The chain has TRBV28 and TRBJ2-3; 9 bases fit TRBD2. V shed 6 bases, J shed 4 bases, and the junction held 11 bases outside the gene matches. This CDR3 comprises 16 residues. Germline V gene data show CDR1 as MDHEN and CDR2 as SYDVKM. The CDR3 protein is CASRHGGLASADTQYF. For the CDR3, the DNA is TGTGCCAGCAGGCACGGGGGACTAGCTTCCGCAGATACGCAGTATTTT.

The CDR3, as DNA: TGCGCCAGCAGCCAAGGAGGAGGGTCAAGGTGGGCCCAGCATTTT. As protein: CASSQGGGSRWAQHF. This rearrangement joins TRBV4-1 to TRBJ1-5; D gene unclear. Trimming took off 1 base at V and 11 bases at J, with 18 bases between the two ends. The CDR3 consists of 15 residues. Germline V gene lookup returns CDR1 MGHRA and CDR2 YSYEKL.

Judged by abundance, this clone is medium-sized. V gene TRBV11-3 combines with J gene TRBJ2-5; 8 nucleotides line up with TRBD1. The V and J ends lost 5 bases and 5 bases, in that order; junction bases with no gene match: 7. The CDR3 runs to 14 residues. Germline V gives CDR1 SGHNT, CDR2 YENEEA. CDR3 amino acids: CASSRTGGGETQYF. The CDR3 region has the DNA TGTGCCAGCAGCCGAACAGGGGGAGGTGAGACCCAGTACTTC.

This clone is medium-sized (0.01 to 0.1%) within its sample. The V call is TRBV6-8, the J call TRBJ2-7; D is tentatively TRBD1 or TRBD2 (5 bases each). The CDR3 length is 15 residues. Germline V gives CDR1 MNHGY, CDR2 SAAAGT. Trimming removed 8 bases from V and 3 bases from J, with 20 bases in between. Here the CDR3 reads CASGGEVRGLYEQYF. As DNA, the CDR3 is TGTGCCAGCGGGGGAGAGGTCCGCGGGCTCTACGAGCAGTACTTC.

This clone came up a few times. CDR3 protein: CAWRRPDRENTEAFF. DNA for the CDR3: TGTGCCTGGAGACGGCCGGACCGGGAGAACACTGAAGCTTTCTTT. The J gene is TRBJ1-1, the V gene TRBV30; D is unclear. The CDR3 loop spans 15 amino acids. V was cut by 3 bases and J by 1 base, with 15 bases left in between. Looked up from germline, CDR1 is GTSNPN and CDR2 is SVGIG (reference sequence).

The chain has TRBV28 and TRBJ1-2; D not resolved. The CDR3 spans 13 residues. Trimming left V 6 bases short and J 1 base short, with 9 bases between. Germline CDR1 reads MDHEN; CDR2 reads SYDVKM. The CDR3 reads CASSPRFNYGYTF. CDR3 nucleotide sequence: TGTGCCAGCAGCCCGAGATTTAACTATGGCTACACCTTC.

The chain recombines TRBV30 with TRBJ1-2; 7 bases are a match to TRBD1. J was trimmed by 7 bases and V by 5 bases; bases with no gene match: 7. The CDR3 consists of 12 residues. Germline V lookup: CDR1 GTSNPN, CDR2 SVGIG (reference sequence). The chain's CDR3 is CAWGQVRGGYTF. In DNA, the CDR3 is TGTGCCTGGGGACAGGTCCGAGGTGGCTACACCTTC.

This clone was seen more than once but under ten times. V and J are TRBV18 and TRBJ2-7; D is perhaps TRBD1 (5 bases). Germline lookup yields CDR1 KGHSH and CDR2 LQKENI. The V end was cut by 4 bases, the J end by 6 bases, with 13 bases between. The CDR3 has 13 residues. The CDR3 sequence is CASSLAGLSEQYF. The CDR3 bases are TGTGCCAGCTCACTGGCAGGGTTGTCCGAGCAGTACTTC.

By share of the sample, this clone is medium-sized. V and J are TRBV6-8 and TRBJ1-1; maybe TRBD1 (5 bases). Between the trimmed V and J ends, which lost 6 bases and 4 bases, there was a span of 12 bases. The CDR3 is 13 residues long. CDR1 and CDR2 (germline): MNHGY, SAAAGT. CDR3 sequence: CASRPGSGTEAFF. CDR3 coding DNA: TGTGCCAGCAGGCCAGGGTCCGGCACTGAAGCTTTCTTT.

The J gene is TRBJ2-3, the V gene TRBV4-1, with 11 bases aligning to TRBD2. Trimming at V came to 3 bases and at J to 2 bases, leaving 7 bases not matched to a gene. Germline V gene sequence: CDR1 MGHRA, CDR2 YSYEKL. This CDR3 region has 17 residues. DNA for the CDR3: TGCGCCAGCAGCCAGTCTAGCGGGGGGTATAACACAGATACGCAGTATTTT. It yields the protein CASSQSSGGYNTDTQYF.

In its sample, this clone was seen a few times. The genes are TRBV6-8 and TRBJ1-2; no reliable D call. Germline values: CDR1 MNHGY, CDR2 SAAAGT. The CDR3 runs 13 residues. V lost 8 bases to trimming and J lost 2 bases, with 12 bases between them. Here the CDR3 reads CASGGTWNYGYTF. The CDR3 region has the DNA TGTGCCAGCGGCGGAACTTGGAACTATGGCTACACCTTC.

The chain has TRBV30 and TRBJ2-2; D ambiguous. Trimming removed 0 bases from V and 1 base from J, with 9 bases in between. The CDR3 runs to 15 residues. The V gene's germline CDR1 is GTSNPN and CDR2 SVGIG (reference sequence). CDR3 in DNA: TGTGCCTGGAGTGTACTTCTTCTGAACACCGGGGAGCTGTTTTTT. It is translated as CAWSVLLLNTGELFF.

This clone is a singleton in its sample. The CDR3 DNA reads TGTGCCAGCAGCTTATCCCGGCCGGAGACCGGGGAGCTGTTTTTT. It translates to CASSLSRPETGELFF. The chain combines TRBV7-6 with TRBJ2-2; D gene unclear. Trimming stripped 2 bases from V and 5 bases from J, with 12 bases between. Germline V gives CDR1 SGHVS, CDR2 FNYEAQ. The CDR3 contains 15 residues.

The chain is built from TRBV30 and TRBJ1-5; D gene ambiguous. Germline-derived CDR1 and CDR2 are GTSNPN and SVGIG (reference sequence). The V and J ends lost 2 bases and 6 bases respectively, with 11 bases between them. This CDR3 contains 13 residues. The CDR3 region has the DNA TGTGCCTGGAGTATTGGGGTCGGTCAGCCCCAGCATTTT. The encoded protein is CAWSIGVGQPQHF.

V usage is TRBV5-1 and J usage is TRBJ2-1, with 9 bases identical to TRBD1. The CDR3 length is 16 residues. CDR1 SGHRS and CDR2 YFSETQ come from the germline V gene. Trimming cost V 2 bases and J 0 bases; bases outside gene matches: 3. CDR3: CASSFLGQGSYNEQFF. CDR3 coding DNA: TGCGCCAGCAGCTTTTTGGGACAGGGCTCCTACAATGAGCAGTTCTTC. Full variable domain (remainder filled in from reference TRBV5-1 and TRBJ2-1): KAGVTQTPRYLIKTRGQQVTLSCSPISGHRSVSWYQQTPGQGLQFLFEYFSETQRNKGNFPGRFSGRQFSNSRSEMNVSTLELGDSALYLCASSFLGQGSYNEQFFGPGTRLTVL.

In this sample, this clone turned up a few times. The chain joins TRBV6-8 to TRBJ2-7, with 13 bases aligning to TRBD2. V was pared by 7 bases and J by 4 bases, with 7 bases of the junction left unmatched. CDR1 and CDR2 (germline): MNHGY, SAAAGT. This CDR3 has 15 residues. CDR3 residues: CASMGLAGKGYEQYF. In DNA, the CDR3 is TGTGCCAGCATGGGACTAGCGGGAAAAGGGTACGAGCAGTACTTC.